This note documents a single TCR beta chain sequence. This specimen belongs to a study of blood T cell repertoires in COVID-19. For the study at large: Sources were T cells, B-cell-depleted T cells, or PBMCs; the material itself was cDNA or gDNA.

Authors' analysis steps: Nucleated cell number was recorded as an estimate derived from reference gene primer amplification. Libraries were prepared by immunoSEQ multiplex PCR; TCRdb keeps only in-frame clonotypes and omits some of them. The DNA gave D and trimming, while V, J and clone size come from that table. The data contain about 250,000 clones, under 95% of them singletons. Participant ages covered roughly 18 to 89 years across about two dozen US areas. The recovered donors of Cohort 3 showed two negative PCRs, clearance, or symptom resolution. The CDR3 is 15 amino acids. The ends were cut back, 3 bases at V and 6 bases at J, with 17 bases in the middle.

The specimen sequenced was PBMCs or T cells enriched from blood (not recorded which). The origin of this receptor is a woman between 18 and 29 years old who had recovered from COVID-19. The chain carries TRBV23-1 and TRBJ1-1; D unresolved. TRBV23-1 is marked as an open reading frame, function uncertain. CDR3 DNA sequence: TGCGCCAGCAGTCATGGGTTCTTGGTGAGGGCTGAAGCTTTCTTT. Translated: CASSHGFLVRAEAFF.